The clone carrying this TCR beta chain is medium-sized within its sample. What it binds is not known. The data belong to a study of metastatic and nonmetastatic thyroid tumors. Overall study context: Repertoires from malignant and benign thyroid patients were compared across blood and tumor or nodule tissue.

Study-level findings and limits: Significantly greater TCR beta diversity was reportedly found in malignant thyroid tumors than in benign nodules (in blood and tumor).

The authors' processing: Variation in CDR3 across clinicopathological groups served as the basis for constructing a distant-metastasis classifier in papillary thyroid cancer. TCRdb re-clonotyped the PCR reads via MiXCR. The V and J calls reflect TCRdb's pipeline rather than the authors' work. The repertoire holds about 5,500 clones, around 31% seen once, with 35% to 40% in the top ten. V lost 0 bases and J 4 bases, leaving 20 bases between the germline ends. The CDR3 length is 18 residues. Germline loops: CDR1 SGHRS, CDR2 YFSETQ. Patients underwent thyroid surgery, and none had received any treatment before it.

Specimen: adjacent normal tissue. J is TRBJ1-3 and V is TRBV5-1; no definite D call. The sequence was obtained from a male donor with papillary thyroid cancer or a benign thyroid nodule (not recorded which). Some clones in this sample may be carry-over from other donors' samples. CDR3 DNA: TGCGCCAGCAGCTTGGAAGTTATGGAAACAAACATGGGAAACACCATATATTTT. Translation gives CASSLEVMETNMGNTIYF.